This T cell receptor (beta chain) appears in the sequencing data of a study of T cell repertoires in cytomegalovirus infection. Across the whole study: Indications came from public TCR beta signatures; they pointed to CMV infection and to a matching HLA type. Study-wide points: There were carriers of CMV plus the relevant HLA, and cumulative public TCR beta family frequency identified them. CMV-specific TCR beta clonotypes restricted by HLA-C dominated the ex vivo response.

This CDR3 spans 15 amino acids. The V gene end was trimmed by 2 bases and the J gene end by 2 bases; junction bases not matched to a gene: 5. CDR1 is MGHRA, CDR2 YSYEKL, per germline. A single record per CDR3 protein comes from TCRdb applying MiXCR to the reads. The sample has about 740,000 distinct CDR3 sequences; 35% are singletons. Of note for this clonotype: What it binds is unknown.

The chain recombines TRBV4-1 with TRBJ2-7, with TRBD1 matching 8 bases. This clonotype originated in a human donor in good health (CMV status not recorded). Some clones in this sample may be carry-over from other donors' samples. The sequenced sample consisted of PBMCs. The CDR3 DNA follows: TGCGCCAGCAGCCAAAGGACAGGGAGTCCCTACGAGCAGTACTTC. As protein: CASSQRTGSPYEQYF.